The T cell receptor (beta chain) described here comes from a study of T cell responses to AZD1222 COVID-19 vaccine. Broader study findings: Repertoires were collected only later (after the peak T cell response had occurred).

The V segment lost 0 bases and the J segment 1 base; nucleotides outside the gene matches: 9. In germline, CDR1 is LGHNA, CDR2 YSLEER. The CDR3 loop spans 19 amino acids. On this clone itself: Its cognate antigen is unknown.

Clones were sequenced by immunoSEQ multiplex PCR, and TCRdb holds only the in-frame ones, with some missing. The data contain under 140,000 clones, 70% to 90% of them singletons. Material: peripheral blood, obtained on day 0 of AZD1222 vaccination. The sequence derives from an adult in good health. The chain links TRBV4-3 to TRBJ1-5; 10 positions match TRBD1. The CDR3 spells CASSQDWTGGSSSNQPQHF. As DNA, the CDR3 is TGCGCCAGCAGCCAAGATTGGACAGGGGGAAGTTCGAGCAATCAGCCCCAGCATTTT.